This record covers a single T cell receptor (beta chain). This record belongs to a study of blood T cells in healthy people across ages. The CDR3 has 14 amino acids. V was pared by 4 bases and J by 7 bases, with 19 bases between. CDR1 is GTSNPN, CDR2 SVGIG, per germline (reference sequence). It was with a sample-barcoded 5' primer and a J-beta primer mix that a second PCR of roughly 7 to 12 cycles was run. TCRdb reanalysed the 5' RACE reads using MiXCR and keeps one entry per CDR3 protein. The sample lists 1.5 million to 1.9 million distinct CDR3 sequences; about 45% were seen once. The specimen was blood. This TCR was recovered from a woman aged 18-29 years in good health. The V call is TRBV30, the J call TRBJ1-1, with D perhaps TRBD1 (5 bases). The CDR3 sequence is CAWKLIGGKDEAFF. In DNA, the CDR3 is TGTGCCTGGAAACTAATCGGGGGTAAGGATGAAGCTTTCTTT.